The sequence of this T cell receptor (beta chain) was determined in a study of response to subunit inactivated influenza vaccine. Germline CDR1 is SGHRS and CDR2 is YFSETQ. Trimming shortened V by 0 bases and J by 2 bases, and 10 bases separated the two germline ends. This CDR3 is 15 amino acids long. Each CDR3 protein is one row after TCRdb ran MiXCR on the RT-PCR reads. The table has around 570,000 distinct CDR3 sequences, 10% to 12% seen once. These same records also appear under a second study, on T cells expressing NK-cell markers. From that second work: Generation of TCR beta cDNA was performed by 5'RACE template switching incorporating UMIs. It was from sorted CD3+CD56+NKG2C+, CD3+CD56+NKG2C- and CD3+CD56-NKG2C+ T cells that TCR beta repertoires came. Eight donors were sequenced, of whom seven were HCMV-seropositive, while the remaining one was HCMV-seronegative.

The sample here was PBMCs from blood, taken on the day of vaccination. The receptor was derived from a man in his fifties who received an inactivated influenza vaccine. The chain has TRBV5-1 and TRBJ2-3; D may be TRBD2 (5 bases). The CDR3 loop is CASSLALVLTDTQYF. The CDR3 coding sequence is TGCGCCAGCAGCTTGGCACTAGTCCTCACAGATACGCAGTATTTT. Full variable domain (missing parts from reference TRBV5-1 and TRBJ2-3): KAGVTQTPRYLIKTRGQQVTLSCSPISGHRSVSWYQQTPGQGLQFLFEYFSETQRNKGNFPGRFSGRQFSNSRSEMNVSTLELGDSALYLCASSLALVLTDTQYFGPGTRLTVL.